This TCR beta chain was sequenced in a study of blood T cell repertoires in COVID-19. Study at large: Donors in the United States, Italy and Spain gave samples during acute or convalescent COVID-19. In each case, the material was cDNA or gDNA derived from T cells, B-cell-depleted T cells, or PBMCs.

Source study methods: Reference gene primer amplification gave nucleated cell count estimates. Using immunoSEQ multiplex PCR, the repertoire was profiled, and TCRdb retains in-frame clones only, with some absent. For V, J and clone size, that table is used; D and trimming come from the DNA. This repertoire shows around 250,000 clones, about nine tenths found once; its top ten account for 3%. The ends lost 5 bases at V and 0 bases at J; junction bases unmatched: 6. This CDR3 spans 16 amino acids. CDR1 and CDR2 (germline): SGHRS, YFSETQ. This chain connects TRBV5-1 to TRBJ1-1; 11 bases fit TRBD1. The sample consisted of peripheral blood. The TCR was taken from a woman in her 30s with active or convalescent COVID-19. As DNA, the CDR3 is TGCGCCAGCAGAGGGACAGGGGGTCCCATGAACACTGAAGCTTTCTTT. As protein: CASRGTGGPMNTEAFF.